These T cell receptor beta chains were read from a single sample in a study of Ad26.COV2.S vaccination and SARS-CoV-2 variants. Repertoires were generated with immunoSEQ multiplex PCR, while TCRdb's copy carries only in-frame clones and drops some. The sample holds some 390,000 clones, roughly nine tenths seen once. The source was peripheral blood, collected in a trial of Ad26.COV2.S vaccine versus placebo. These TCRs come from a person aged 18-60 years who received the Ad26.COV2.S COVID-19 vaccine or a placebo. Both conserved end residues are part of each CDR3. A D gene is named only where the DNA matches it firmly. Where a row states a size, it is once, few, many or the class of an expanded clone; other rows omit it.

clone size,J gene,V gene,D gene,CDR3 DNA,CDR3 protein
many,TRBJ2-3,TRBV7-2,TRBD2,TGTGCCAGCAGCGTTACTAGCGGGGGGGCCCCAGATACGCAGTATTTT,CASSVTSGGAPDTQYF
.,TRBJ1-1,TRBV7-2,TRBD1,TGTGCCAGCAGCTCGACAGGGTACACTGAAGCTTTCTTT,CASSSTGYTEAFF
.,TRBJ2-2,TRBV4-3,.,TGCGCCAGCAGAAAAAGGGGAACCACCGGGGAGCTGTTTTTT,CASRKRGTTGELFF
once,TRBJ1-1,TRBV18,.,TGTGCCAGCTCACCCTCGACAGATTGGAACACTGAAGCTTTCTTT,CASSPSTDWNTEAFF
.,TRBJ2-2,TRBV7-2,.,TGTGCCAGCGGATTCATCGGATTGTACGGGGAGCTGTTTTTT,CASGFIGLYGELFF
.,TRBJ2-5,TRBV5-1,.,TGCGCCAGCAGCTTGCAGGGACAAGAGACCCAGTACTTC,CASSLQGQETQYF
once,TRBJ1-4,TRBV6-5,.,TGTGCCAGCAGTAGTACAGCAACTAATGAAAAACTGTTTTTT,CASSSTATNEKLFF
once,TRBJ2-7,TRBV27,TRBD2,TGTGCCAGCAGTTTATTACCTAGCGGGGGGGCTCACGAGCAGTACTTC,CASSLLPSGGAHEQYF
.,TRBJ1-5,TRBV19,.,TGTGCCAGTAGTATAGGGTGGACAAACTATCAGCCCCAGCATTTT,CASSIGWTNYQPQHF
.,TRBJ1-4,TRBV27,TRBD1,TGTGCCAGCAGTATCACGGGACAGGGGAGGTTTGGGGAAAAACTGTTTTTT,CASSITGQGRFGEKLFF